This TCR beta chain was sequenced during a study of human T cells and chemical hapten exposure. Study-level results: Sensitizing with DPC caused no change in TCRs above 1 in 1000 frequency.

This sample's time point: healthy volunteer bleed at 6 weeks. Before extraction, the whole blood was not fractionated, and total RNA was taken from it. Per the authors' pipeline: Per sample, the median was roughly 96,000 TCRs, with values from around 24,000 to 710,000. Each CDR3 protein is one row after TCRdb ran MiXCR on the RACE reads. The V and J calls and clone size are TCRdb's, not the authors'. This sample has tens of thousands of distinct CDR3 sequences, with less than 5.5% found just once. This clonotype has a count of ten or more. The antigen remains unidentified. The CDR3 length is 10 residues. Trimming took off 0 bases at V and 11 bases at J, with 4 bases between the two ends. Germline V lookup: CDR1 SGHTA, CDR2 FQGNSA.

The source is a human donor in good health. Some clones in this sample may be carry-over from other donors' samples. The rearrangement joins TRBV7-2 to TRBJ1-1; no definite D call. Source material: whole blood. The CDR3 reads CASSLALAFF. The CDR3 bases are TGTGCCAGCAGCTTAGCGCTGGCTTTCTTT.